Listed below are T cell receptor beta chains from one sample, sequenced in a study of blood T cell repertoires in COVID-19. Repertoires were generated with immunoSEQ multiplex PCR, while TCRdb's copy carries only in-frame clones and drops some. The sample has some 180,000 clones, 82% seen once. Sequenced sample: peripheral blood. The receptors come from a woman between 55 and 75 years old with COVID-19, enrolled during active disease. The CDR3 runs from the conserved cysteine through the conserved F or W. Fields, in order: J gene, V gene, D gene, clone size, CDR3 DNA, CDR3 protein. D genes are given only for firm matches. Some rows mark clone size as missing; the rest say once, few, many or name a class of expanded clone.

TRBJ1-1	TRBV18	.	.	TGTGCCAGCTCCCAAGGGGGTCGATCGAACACTGAAGCTTTCTTT	CASSQGGRSNTEAFF
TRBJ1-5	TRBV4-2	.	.	TGTGCCAGCAGCCCCCCGTCGGGGCAGCCCCAGCATTTT	CASSPPSGQPQHF
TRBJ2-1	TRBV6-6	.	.	TGTGCCAGCAGTTCTAGCTTAAATGAGCAGTTCTTC	CASSSSLNEQFF
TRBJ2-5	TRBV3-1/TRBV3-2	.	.	TGTGCCAGCAGCCAAGGCCCTAGTAGCGGAGAGACCCAGTACTTC	CASSQGPSSGETQYF
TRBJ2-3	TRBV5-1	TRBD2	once	TGCGCCAGCAGCTCCCTAGGTGGTGGGAGGGCCGCAGATACGCAGTATTTT	CASSSLGGGRAADTQYF
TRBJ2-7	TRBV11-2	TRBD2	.	TGTGCCAGCAGCTCCTGGGGACTAGCGGACTACGAGCAGTACTTC	CASSSWGLADYEQYF
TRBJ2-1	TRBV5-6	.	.	TGTGCCAGCAGCTTGCGGAGACAGAGCTCCTACAATGAGCAGTTCTTC	CASSLRRQSSYNEQFF
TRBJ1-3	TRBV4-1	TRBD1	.	TGCGCCAGCAGCCAAGATCTGGCAGGGGGCTCTGGAAACACCATATATTTT	CASSQDLAGGSGNTIYF
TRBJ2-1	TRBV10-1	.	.	TGCGCCAGAGGGGCCCTAGGGTTCAATGAGCAGTTCTTC	CARGALGFNEQFF
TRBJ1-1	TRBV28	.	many	TGTGCCAGCAGTTTATTGGGGGCAGGAGTGAACACTGAAGCTTTCTTT	CASSLLGAGVNTEAFF
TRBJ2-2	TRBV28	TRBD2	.	TGTGCCAGCAGATTAACTAGCGGGGGGAACACCGGGGAGCTGTTTTTT	CASRLTSGGNTGELFF
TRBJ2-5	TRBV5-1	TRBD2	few	TGCGCCAGCAGCTTGGACTCTAGCGGGGGGTTTGAGACCCAGTACTTC	CASSLDSSGGFETQYF
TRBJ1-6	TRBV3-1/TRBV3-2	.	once	TGTGCCAGCAGACCGGGAGGGAAGAATTCACCCCTCCACTTT	CASRPGGKNSPLHF
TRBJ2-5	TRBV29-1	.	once	TGCAGCGTTGATATTGGGGGCGAGACCCAGTACTTC	CSVDIGGETQYF
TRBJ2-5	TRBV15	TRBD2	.	TGTGCCACCAGCAGTCCCTTGGGGACTAGCGGGAGGTACCAAGAGACCCAGTACTTC	CATSSPLGTSGRYQETQYF
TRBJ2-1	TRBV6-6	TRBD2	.	TGTGCCAGCTCGGGACTAGCGGGAGAGTATGAGCAGTTCTTC	CASSGLAGEYEQFF
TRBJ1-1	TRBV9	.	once	TGTGCCAGCAGCGTAGGGGGGCAGAACACTGAAGCTTTCTTT	CASSVGGQNTEAFF
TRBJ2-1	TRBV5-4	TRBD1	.	TGTGCCAGCAGCCCGACAGGGAATGAGCAGTTCTTC	CASSPTGNEQFF
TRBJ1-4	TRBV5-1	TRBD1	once	TGCGCCAGCAGCCGGACAGGGGGAGGTCAGGATGAAAAACTGTTTTTT	CASSRTGGGQDEKLFF
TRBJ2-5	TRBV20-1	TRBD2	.	TGCAGTGCTAGTTTTGGCGGGGGTCCCCAAGAGACCCAGTACTTC	CSASFGGGPQETQYF
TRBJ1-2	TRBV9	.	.	TGTGCCAGCAGCGTAGCGGCAGGGCGGAACTATGGCTACACCTTC	CASSVAAGRNYGYTF
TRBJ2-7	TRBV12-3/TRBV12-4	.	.	TGTGCCAGCAGTTTCGGGACCAGGGGCGAGCAGTACTTC	CASSFGTRGEQYF
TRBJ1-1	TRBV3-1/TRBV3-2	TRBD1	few	TGTGCCAGCAGCCAGGAAGGGGGCGTCACTGAAGCTTTCTTT	CASSQEGGVTEAFF
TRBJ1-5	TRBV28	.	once	TGTGCCAGCCACGACGGAGACTATCAGCCCCAGCATTTT	CASHDGDYQPQHF
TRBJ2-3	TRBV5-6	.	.	TGTGCCAGCAGCTTGGCAGGGCGCACAGATACGCAGTATTTT	CASSLAGRTDTQYF
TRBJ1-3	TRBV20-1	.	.	TGCAGTGCTAGCAGGGGAAACACCATATATTTT	CSASRGNTIYF
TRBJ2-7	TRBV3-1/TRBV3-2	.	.	TGTGCCAGCAGCCCACGCCCCGACAGGAGTCGCTACGAGCAGTACTTC	CASSPRPDRSRYEQYF
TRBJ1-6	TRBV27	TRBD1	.	TGTGCCAGCAACCCGACAGGGGGTAATTCACCCCTCCACTTT	CASNPTGGNSPLHF
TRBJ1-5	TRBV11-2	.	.	TGTGCCAGCAGCTTAGATTGGGGGGGGCAACAGCCCCAGCATTTT	CASSLDWGGQQPQHF
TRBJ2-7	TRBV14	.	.	TGTGCCAGCAGCCAAGATCCGGGCGGGGACGAGCAGTACTTC	CASSQDPGGDEQYF
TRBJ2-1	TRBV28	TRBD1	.	TGTGCCAGCAGCGTGGGGACAGGGGAAATCAATGAGCAGTTCTTC	CASSVGTGEINEQFF
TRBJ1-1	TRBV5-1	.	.	TGCGCCAGCAGTGGGGGCTTCAGGGACACTGAAGCTTTCTTT	CASSGGFRDTEAFF
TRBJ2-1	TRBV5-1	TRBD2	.	TGCGCCAGCAGCTTAAGACTAGCGGGAGTAGGTGAGCAGTTCTTC	CASSLRLAGVGEQFF
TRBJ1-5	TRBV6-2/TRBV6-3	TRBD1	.	TGTGCCAGCAGTTCCCGACAGGGGGCTGTTCAGCCCCAGCATTTT	CASSSRQGAVQPQHF
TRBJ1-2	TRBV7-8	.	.	TGTGCCAGCAGCTTAGCTGAGAACTATGGCTACACCTTC	CASSLAENYGYTF
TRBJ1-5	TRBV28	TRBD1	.	TGTGCCAGCAGTCCAGACAGGGTCTATCAGCCCCAGCATTTT	CASSPDRVYQPQHF
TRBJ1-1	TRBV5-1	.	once	TGCGCCAGCAGCTTGGATAGGGGAATGAACACTGAAGCTTTCTTT	CASSLDRGMNTEAFF
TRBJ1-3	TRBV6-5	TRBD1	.	TGTGCCAGCAGTAAACGACAGGGCGGCGGCACCATATATTTT	CASSKRQGGGTIYF
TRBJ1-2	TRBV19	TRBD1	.	TGTGCCAGTAGTATTACAGGGGGTTTTAGCTATGGCTACACCTTC	CASSITGGFSYGYTF